A selection of T cell receptor beta chains follows, all from one sample in a study of T cells in Graves' hyperthyroidism and ophthalmopathy. In TCRdb, the multiplex PCR reads were re-called with MiXCR into one record per CDR3 protein. The repertoire holds under 500,000 distinct CDR3 sequences, with over 13% as singletons. Sample: blood. The receptors come from a man aged 50 to 59 with Graves' ophthalmopathy. The CDR3 runs from the conserved cysteine through the conserved F or W. D genes are given only for firm matches. Size is stated for part of the rows, as once, few or many counts, or as a class when the clone is expanded.

V: TRBV29-1
D: -
J: TRBJ1-1
size: many
CDR3: CSVDSVSTVNTEAFF
DNA: TGCAGCGTCGATTCGGTAAGCACGGTGAACACTGAAGCTTTCTTT

V: TRBV5-1
D: -
J: TRBJ2-7
size: many
CDR3: CASSKGLPTRYEQYF
DNA: TGCGCCAGCAGCAAGGGACTTCCGACAAGATACGAGCAGTACTTC

V: TRBV5-8
D: -
J: TRBJ1-4
size: many
CDR3: CASSPEVGPRAEKLFF
DNA: TGTGCCAGCAGCCCTGAGGTGGGCCCTCGGGCTGAAAAACTGTTTTTT

V: TRBV24-1
D: -
J: TRBJ1-2
size: many
CDR3: CATSDAANYGYTF
DNA: TGTGCCACCAGTGACGCAGCTAACTATGGCTACACCTTC

V: TRBV19
D: -
J: TRBJ2-7
size: few
CDR3: CASSLYGAGVYEQYF
DNA: TGTGCCAGTAGTTTATACGGGGCCGGGGTCTACGAGCAGTACTTC

V: TRBV28
D: TRBD2
J: TRBJ2-2
size: many
CDR3: CASSWLADPSNTGELFF
DNA: TGTGCCAGCAGTTGGCTAGCGGATCCCTCGAACACCGGGGAGCTGTTTTTT

V: TRBV29-1
D: TRBD1
J: TRBJ2-5
size: many
CDR3: CSEPGQNEQETQYF
DNA: TGCAGCGAACCGGGACAGAACGAACAAGAGACCCAGTACTTC

V: TRBV2
D: TRBD1
J: TRBJ2-7
size: many
CDR3: CASRVSGQGAFEQYF
DNA: TGTGCCAGCCGTGTTTCGGGACAGGGGGCGTTCGAGCAGTACTTC

V: TRBV19
D: TRBD2
J: TRBJ2-3
size: -
CDR3: CASSKQLAGGTDTQYF
DNA: TGTGCCAGTAGTAAACAACTAGCGGGGGGCACAGATACGCAGTATTTT

V: TRBV7-9
D: TRBD1
J: TRBJ2-1
size: many
CDR3: CASSLATGSYNEQFF
DNA: TGTGCCAGCAGCTTAGCGACAGGGTCGTACAATGAGCAGTTCTTC

V: TRBV6-2/TRBV6-3
D: -
J: TRBJ2-2
size: -
CDR3: CASSYSVIDTGELFF
DNA: TGTGCCAGCAGTTACTCGGTTATAGACACCGGGGAGCTGTTTTTT

V: TRBV18
D: -
J: TRBJ1-1
size: many
CDR3: CASSPFQGSTEAFF
DNA: TGTGCCAGCTCACCATTTCAGGGGAGCACTGAAGCTTTCTTT

V: TRBV7-2
D: TRBD2
J: TRBJ2-7
size: many
CDR3: CASSSLAGVRGEQYF
DNA: TGTGCCAGCAGCTCACTAGCGGGAGTAAGGGGCGAGCAGTACTTC

V: TRBV15
D: TRBD1
J: TRBJ2-4
size: -
CDR3: CATSRFVDRVRAKNIQYF
DNA: TGTGCCACCAGCAGATTTGTGGACAGGGTTCGAGCCAAAAACATTCAGTACTTC

V: TRBV3-1
D: -
J: TRBJ2-7
size: many
CDR3: CASSQDPKAEQYF
DNA: TGTGCCAGCAGCCAAGATCCTAAGGCCGAGCAGTACTTC

V: TRBV5-4
D: -
J: TRBJ1-1
size: few
CDR3: CASSITGSDTEAFF
DNA: TGTGCCAGCAGCATAACAGGCTCGGACACTGAAGCTTTCTTT

V: TRBV27
D: -
J: TRBJ1-1
size: many
CDR3: CASSPPGSEAFF
DNA: TGTGCCAGCAGTCCCCCGGGTAGTGAAGCTTTCTTT

V: TRBV16
D: -
J: TRBJ2-3
size: few
CDR3: CASSQSWSDTQYF
DNA: TGTGCCAGCAGCCAATCATGGTCCGATACGCAGTATTTT

V: TRBV4-1
D: TRBD2
J: TRBJ2-7
size: -
CDR3: CASSQAGTSSHEQYF
DNA: TGCGCCAGCAGCCAGGCCGGGACTAGCTCCCACGAGCAGTACTTC

V: TRBV27
D: TRBD2
J: TRBJ2-3
size: many
CDR3: CASSLPLAGGPLSTDTQYF
DNA: TGTGCCAGCAGTTTACCACTAGCGGGAGGCCCATTAAGCACAGATACGCAGTATTTT

V: TRBV15
D: -
J: TRBJ2-6
size: -
CDR3: CATSRDHSRGDPNVLTF
DNA: TGTGCCACCAGCAGAGATCACAGTAGGGGGGATCCCAACGTCCTGACTTTC

V: TRBV20-1
D: -
J: TRBJ2-7
size: many
CDR3: CSASATRHVPYEQYF
DNA: TGCAGTGCTAGTGCTACTCGGCACGTCCCCTACGAGCAGTACTTC

V: TRBV28
D: TRBD2
J: TRBJ2-7
size: many
CDR3: CASSLSSGGGYEQYF
DNA: TGTGCCAGCAGTTTATCCAGCGGGGGGGGCTACGAGCAGTACTTC

V: TRBV5-1
D: TRBD1
J: TRBJ2-4
size: many
CDR3: CASSVLDQGANIQYF
DNA: TGCGCCAGCAGCGTACTAGATCAGGGGGCGAACATTCAGTACTTC

V: TRBV6-1
D: -
J: TRBJ2-6
size: -
CDR3: CASSDRDSGANVLTF
DNA: TGTGCCAGCAGTGATCGGGACTCTGGGGCCAACGTCCTGACTTTC

V: TRBV10-3
D: -
J: TRBJ2-2
size: few
CDR3: CAIDSGSNTGELFF
DNA: TGTGCCATCGATAGCGGATCGAACACCGGGGAGCTGTTTTTT

V: TRBV20-1
D: -
J: TRBJ2-5
size: many
CDR3: CSATRLPQETQYF
DNA: TGCAGTGCTACCAGACTACCCCAAGAGACCCAGTACTTC

V: TRBV4-1
D: TRBD1
J: TRBJ2-7
size: -
CDR3: CASRPDRGGSYEQYF
DNA: TGCGCCAGCAGGCCCGACAGGGGGGGATCCTACGAGCAGTACTTC

V: TRBV25-1
D: TRBD1
J: TRBJ2-3
size: -
CDR3: CASSDRGQTTDTQYF
DNA: TGTGCCAGCAGTGACAGGGGGCAAACCACAGATACGCAGTATTTT

V: TRBV12-3/TRBV12-4
D: -
J: TRBJ1-1
size: few
CDR3: CASINVRAFF
DNA: TGTGCCAGCATTAACGTGAGGGCTTTCTTT

V: TRBV12-3/TRBV12-4
D: -
J: TRBJ2-7
size: many
CDR3: CASSFLGAGGGTRGQYF
DNA: TGTGCCAGCAGTTTCTTGGGGGCCGGAGGGGGGACCCGGGGGCAGTACTTC

V: TRBV11-3
D: -
J: TRBJ1-1
size: -
CDR3: CASSPPENTEAFF
DNA: TGTGCCAGCAGCCCCCCGGAGAACACTGAAGCTTTCTTT

V: TRBV19
D: TRBD1
J: TRBJ1-5
size: -
CDR3: CASSIEAEGTGNQPQHF
DNA: TGTGCCAGTAGTATAGAGGCCGAAGGGACAGGCAATCAGCCCCAGCATTTT

V: TRBV9
D: -
J: TRBJ2-5
size: -
CDR3: CASSLVKWTQETQYF
DNA: TGTGCCAGCAGCTTGGTCAAGTGGACCCAAGAGACCCAGTACTTC

V: TRBV28
D: -
J: TRBJ2-7
size: once
CDR3: CASSHTSGTTYEQYF
DNA: TGTGCCAGCAGTCACACGAGTGGGACGACATACGAGCAGTACTTC

V: TRBV3-1
D: TRBD1
J: TRBJ1-6
size: many
CDR3: CASSPGQGAAPLHF
DNA: TGTGCCAGCAGCCCCGGACAGGGTGCAGCACCCCTCCACTTT

V: TRBV11-3
D: TRBD1
J: TRBJ2-7
size: many
CDR3: CASSLGRGGTGPYEQYF
DNA: TGTGCCAGCAGCTTAGGTAGAGGGGGGACAGGACCCTACGAGCAGTACTTC

V: TRBV18
D: -
J: TRBJ1-1
size: -
CDR3: CASSQNGLILAEAFF
DNA: TGTGCCAGCTCACAGAACGGACTGATCCTCGCTGAAGCTTTCTTT

V: TRBV27
D: -
J: TRBJ2-1
size: -
CDR3: CASSPINYGNEQFF
DNA: TGTGCCAGCAGTCCAATTAACTACGGAAATGAGCAGTTCTTC

V: TRBV19
D: -
J: TRBJ1-3
size: -
CDR3: CASRLGPSSYSGNTIYF
DNA: TGTGCCTCCAGGCTCGGGCCTTCGTCTTACTCTGGAAACACCATATATTTT

V: TRBV14
D: -
J: TRBJ2-1
size: few
CDR3: CASSRTTSSYNEQFF
DNA: TGTGCCAGCAGCCGTACCACTAGCTCCTACAATGAGCAGTTCTTC